This is a list of T cell receptor beta chains from one sample in a study of blood T cell repertoires in COVID-19. TCRdb keeps only in-frame clones here, not all; method: immunoSEQ multiplex PCR. The sample lists around 290,000 clones, about 93% occurring once. Input material: PBMCs or T cells enriched from blood (not recorded which). These TCRs come from a young woman who had recovered from COVID-19. CDR3s include the opening cysteine and the closing phenylalanine or tryptophan. Each record gives: clone size, V gene, D gene, J gene, CDR3 protein, CDR3 DNA. The D gene is left open where the match is weak. Clone size is given for some rows only: seen once, a few or many times, or a class if the clone is expanded.

.	TRBV5-4	TRBD2	TRBJ2-2	CASSGLAETGELFF	TGTGCCAGCTCGGGACTAGCGGAAACCGGGGAGCTGTTTTTT
.	TRBV28	.	TRBJ1-6	CASSLSQGSYNSPLHF	TGTGCCAGCAGTTTATCACAGGGATCCTATAATTCACCCCTCCACTTT
.	TRBV21-1	.	TRBJ1-5	CASSKPDRSRSNQPQHF	TGTGCCAGCAGCAAACCCGACAGGTCTAGGAGCAATCAGCCCCAGCATTTT
once	TRBV7-9	TRBD1	TRBJ2-7	CASSFGPGQFYEQYF	TGTGCCAGCAGCTTTGGACCGGGACAGTTCTACGAGCAGTACTTC
.	TRBV5-1	.	TRBJ2-7	CASSLVWGEDEQYF	TGCGCCAGCAGCTTGGTCTGGGGCGAAGACGAGCAGTACTTC
.	TRBV5-4	.	TRBJ2-4	CASSLGGPIAKNIQYF	TGTGCCAGCAGCTTGGGGGGCCCCATAGCCAAAAACATTCAGTACTTC
.	TRBV28	TRBD2	TRBJ2-7	CASSLPGLAGDAYEQYF	TGTGCCAGCAGTTTACCCGGACTAGCGGGAGATGCCTACGAGCAGTACTTC
.	TRBV14	TRBD1	TRBJ1-1	CASSLTGGMNTEAFF	TGTGCCAGCAGCCTAACAGGGGGGATGAACACTGAAGCTTTCTTT
once	TRBV28	TRBD1	TRBJ1-1	CASSFLGGTAEAFF	TGTGCCAGCAGTTTCTTAGGGGGCACGGCTGAAGCTTTCTTT
.	TRBV29-1	.	TRBJ1-2	CSASNGGYTF	TGCAGCGCCTCCAATGGCGGCTACACCTTC
.	TRBV18	TRBD1	TRBJ2-1	CASSPPGQYYNEQFF	TGTGCCAGCTCACCACCGGGACAGTACTACAATGAGCAGTTCTTC
once	TRBV5-1	.	TRBJ1-1	CASRPAGRNTEAFF	TGCGCCAGCAGGCCGGCGGGGCGGAACACTGAAGCTTTCTTT
.	TRBV5-8	TRBD1	TRBJ1-4	CASSLARGITNEKLFF	TGTGCCAGCAGCTTGGCCAGGGGGATCACTAATGAAAAACTGTTTTTT
.	TRBV14	.	TRBJ1-1	CASRIGGNTEAFF	TGTGCCAGCAGGATAGGAGGGAACACTGAAGCTTTCTTT
.	TRBV7-2	.	TRBJ1-2	CASSPLAAWGYTF	TGTGCCAGCAGCCCTCTGGCAGCGTGGGGCTACACCTTC
.	TRBV28	TRBD1	TRBJ2-2	CASSIDRGLVSAGELFF	TGTGCCAGCAGTATAGACAGGGGGCTGGTTAGCGCCGGGGAGCTGTTTTTT
.	TRBV28	TRBD1	TRBJ2-7	CASSGTGGGFYEQYF	TGTGCCAGCAGTGGGACAGGGGGCGGCTTCTACGAGCAGTACTTC
.	TRBV30	TRBD1	TRBJ2-7	CAWSASGQGKGHSYEQYF	TGTGCCTGGAGTGCATCGGGACAGGGGAAAGGGCACTCCTACGAGCAGTACTTC
.	TRBV10-1	TRBD2	TRBJ2-1	CASSTGGLAGNNEQFF	TGCGCCAGCAGTACCGGGGGACTAGCGGGAAACAATGAGCAGTTCTTC
.	TRBV5-4	TRBD2	TRBJ2-7	CASSLVTSGTHEQYF	TGTGCCAGCAGCTTGGTAACTAGCGGGACCCACGAGCAGTACTTC
.	TRBV7-2	.	TRBJ1-1	CASSLQGTDTEAFF	TGTGCCAGCAGCTTACAGGGTACGGACACTGAAGCTTTCTTT
.	TRBV12-3/TRBV12-4	.	TRBJ2-7	CASLASAADEQYF	TGTGCCAGCTTAGCCTCCGCAGCGGACGAGCAGTACTTC
.	TRBV4-3	TRBD1	TRBJ1-1	CASSQDRGAEAFF	TGCGCCAGCAGCCAAGACAGGGGGGCTGAAGCTTTCTTT
.	TRBV7-8	.	TRBJ2-7	CASSPTAISYEQYF	TGTGCCAGCAGCCCAACAGCAATCTCCTACGAGCAGTACTTC
.	TRBV12-3/TRBV12-4	TRBD2	TRBJ2-2	CASSRGGTGELFF	TGTGCCAGCAGTCGGGGGGGGACCGGGGAGCTGTTTTTT
.	TRBV5-1	.	TRBJ2-2	CASRSGGAANTGELFF	TGCGCCAGCAGAAGTGGGGGGGCCGCGAACACCGGGGAGCTGTTTTTT
.	TRBV5-1	TRBD2	TRBJ2-1	CASGTSAYNEQFF	TGCGCCAGCGGGACTAGCGCCTACAATGAGCAGTTCTTC
once	TRBV19	.	TRBJ1-5	CACSRGEVDQPQHF	TGTGCCTGCTCAAGGGGCGAGGTGGATCAGCCCCAGCATTTT
.	TRBV28	TRBD1	TRBJ2-7	CASSLHWTGGFYEQYF	TGTGCCAGCAGTTTGCACTGGACAGGGGGCTTCTACGAGCAGTACTTC
.	TRBV6-5	.	TRBJ1-4	CASSFTGFSLFF	TGTGCCAGCAGTTTCACAGGATTTAGCCTGTTTTTT
.	TRBV27	TRBD2	TRBJ2-3	CASSSTPGGRAQDTQYF	TGTGCCAGCAGTTCTACCCCTGGCGGGAGGGCCCAAGATACGCAGTATTTT
.	TRBV14	.	TRBJ2-1	CASSQSGGDEQFF	TGTGCCAGCAGCCAATCCGGCGGCGATGAGCAGTTCTTC
once	TRBV28	TRBD1	TRBJ1-5	CAIQGAAVYQPQHF	TGTGCCATACAGGGGGCAGCAGTTTATCAGCCCCAGCATTTT
once	TRBV19	TRBD1	TRBJ2-1	CASSIEPGQIYNEQFF	TGTGCCAGTAGTATAGAACCGGGACAGATTTACAATGAGCAGTTCTTC
.	TRBV18	.	TRBJ1-1	CASSLQGNTEAFF	TGTGCCAGCTCCCTTCAGGGGAACACTGAAGCTTTCTTT
.	TRBV7-9	TRBD1	TRBJ2-3	CASSPKIGQGGDTQYF	TGTGCCAGCAGCCCAAAGATTGGACAGGGGGGGGATACGCAGTATTTT
.	TRBV7-2	TRBD1	TRBJ1-1	CASSPLRGRSEAFF	TGTGCCAGCAGCCCCCTCAGGGGGAGGTCTGAAGCTTTCTTT
.	TRBV7-2	TRBD1	TRBJ1-2	CASSLEGRGQGGYTF	TGTGCCAGCAGCTTAGAAGGCAGGGGGCAAGGTGGCTACACCTTC
.	TRBV14	.	TRBJ2-1	CASSRTGSYNEQFF	TGTGCCAGCAGTCGGACTGGCTCCTACAATGAGCAGTTCTTC
.	TRBV24-1	TRBD2	TRBJ2-1	CATSDSSGRGENNEQFF	TGTGCCACCAGTGATTCTAGCGGGAGAGGGGAAAACAATGAGCAGTTCTTC
.	TRBV2	.	TRBJ1-4	CASSPQGTHNEKLFF	TGTGCCAGCAGTCCCCAGGGGACCCATAATGAAAAACTGTTTTTT
once	TRBV19	.	TRBJ1-1	CASSGGLKAFF	TGTGCCAGTAGCGGGGGGCTTAAAGCTTTCTTT
few	TRBV3-1/TRBV3-2	TRBD2	TRBJ2-3	CASSLAGDTDTQYF	TGTGCCAGCAGCCTAGCGGGTGACACAGATACGCAGTATTTT